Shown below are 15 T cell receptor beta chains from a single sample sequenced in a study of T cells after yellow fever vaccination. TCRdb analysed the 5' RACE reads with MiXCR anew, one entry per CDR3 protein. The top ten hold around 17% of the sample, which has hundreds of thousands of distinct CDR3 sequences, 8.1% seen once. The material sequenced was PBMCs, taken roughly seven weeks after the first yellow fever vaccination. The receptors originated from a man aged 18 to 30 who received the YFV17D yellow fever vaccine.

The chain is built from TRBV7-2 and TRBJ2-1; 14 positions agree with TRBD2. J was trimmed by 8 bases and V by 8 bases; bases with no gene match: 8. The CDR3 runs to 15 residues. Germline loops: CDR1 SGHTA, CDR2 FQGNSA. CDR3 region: CASGWTSGGPYEQFF. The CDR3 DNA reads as TGTGCCAGCGGTTGGACTAGCGGGGGGCCCTATGAGCAGTTCTTC. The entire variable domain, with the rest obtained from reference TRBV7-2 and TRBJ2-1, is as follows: GAGVSQSPSNKVTEKGKDVELRCDPISGHTALYWYRQSLGQGLEFLIYFQGNSAPDKSGLPSDRFSAERTGGSVSTLTIQRTQQEDSAVYLCASGWTSGGPYEQFFGPGTRLTVL.

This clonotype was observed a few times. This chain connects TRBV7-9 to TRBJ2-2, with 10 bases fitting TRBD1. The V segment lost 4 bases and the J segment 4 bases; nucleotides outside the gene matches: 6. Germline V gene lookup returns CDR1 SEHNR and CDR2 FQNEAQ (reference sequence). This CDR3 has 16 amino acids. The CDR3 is CASSSNRQGATGELFF. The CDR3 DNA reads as TGTGCCAGCAGCTCTAATCGACAGGGGGCCACCGGGGAGCTGTTTTTT.

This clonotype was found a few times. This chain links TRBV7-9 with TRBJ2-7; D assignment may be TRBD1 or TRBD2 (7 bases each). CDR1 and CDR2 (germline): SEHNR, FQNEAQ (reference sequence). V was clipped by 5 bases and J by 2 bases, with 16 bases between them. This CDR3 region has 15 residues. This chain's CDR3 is CASSSGTVLAYEQYF. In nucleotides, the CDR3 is TGTGCCAGCAGCAGCGGGACAGTACTTGCCTACGAGCAGTACTTC.

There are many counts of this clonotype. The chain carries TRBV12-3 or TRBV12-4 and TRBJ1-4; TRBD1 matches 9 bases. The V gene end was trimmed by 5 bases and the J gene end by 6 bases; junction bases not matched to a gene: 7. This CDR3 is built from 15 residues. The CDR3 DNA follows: TGTGCCAGCAGTGCTAAGGACAGGGGCGATGAAAAACTGTTTTTT. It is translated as CASSAKDRGDEKLFF.

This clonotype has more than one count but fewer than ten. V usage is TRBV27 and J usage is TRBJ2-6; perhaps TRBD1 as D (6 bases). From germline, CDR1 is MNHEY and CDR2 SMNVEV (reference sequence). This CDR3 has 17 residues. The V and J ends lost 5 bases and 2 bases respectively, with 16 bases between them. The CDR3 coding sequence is TGTGCCAGCAGTACAGGGAGCCCTGGGACTGGGGCCAACGTCCTGACTTTC. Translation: CASSTGSPGTGANVLTF.

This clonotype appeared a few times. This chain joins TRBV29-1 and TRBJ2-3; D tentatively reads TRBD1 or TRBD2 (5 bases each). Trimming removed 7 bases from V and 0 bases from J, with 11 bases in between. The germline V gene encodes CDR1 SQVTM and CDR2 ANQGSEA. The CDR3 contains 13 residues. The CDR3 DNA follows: TGCAGCGAGAGGGACCCTAGCACAGATACGCAGTATTTT. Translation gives CSERDPSTDTQYF.

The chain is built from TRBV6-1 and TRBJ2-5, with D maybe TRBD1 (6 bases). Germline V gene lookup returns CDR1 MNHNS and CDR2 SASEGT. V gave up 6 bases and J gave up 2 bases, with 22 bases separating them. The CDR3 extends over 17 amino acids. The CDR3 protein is CASSHAVTGFSQETQYF. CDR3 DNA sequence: TGTGCCAGCAGCCACGCGGTTACAGGGTTTTCTCAAGAGACCCAGTACTTC.

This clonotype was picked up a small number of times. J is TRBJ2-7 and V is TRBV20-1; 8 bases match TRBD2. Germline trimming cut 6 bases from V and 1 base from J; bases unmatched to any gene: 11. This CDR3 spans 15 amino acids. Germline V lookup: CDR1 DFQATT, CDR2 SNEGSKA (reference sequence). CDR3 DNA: TGCAGTGCGCTCAGGGCGGGACTAGGGTCCTACGAGCAGTACTTC. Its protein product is CSALRAGLGSYEQYF.

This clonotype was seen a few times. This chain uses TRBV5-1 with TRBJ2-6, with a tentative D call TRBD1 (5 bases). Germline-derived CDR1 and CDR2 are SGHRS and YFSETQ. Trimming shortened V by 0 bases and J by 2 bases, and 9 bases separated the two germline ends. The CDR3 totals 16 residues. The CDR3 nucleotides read TGCGCCAGCAGCTTGGCCTCCAGGGCTGGGGCCAACGTCCTGACTTTC. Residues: CASSLASRAGANVLTF.

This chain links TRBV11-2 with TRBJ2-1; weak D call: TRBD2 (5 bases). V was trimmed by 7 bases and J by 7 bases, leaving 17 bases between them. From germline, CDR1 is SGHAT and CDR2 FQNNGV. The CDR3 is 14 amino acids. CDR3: CASKDEGRGNEQFF. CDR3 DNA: TGTGCCAGCAAGGATGAGGGCAGAGGGAATGAGCAGTTCTTC.

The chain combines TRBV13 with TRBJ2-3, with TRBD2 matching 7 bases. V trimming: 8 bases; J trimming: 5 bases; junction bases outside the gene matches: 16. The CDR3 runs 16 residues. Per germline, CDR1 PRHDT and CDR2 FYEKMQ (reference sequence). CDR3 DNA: TGTGCCAGCTGCCCCCCGGTTGAGCGGGGATTAGATACGCAGTATTTT. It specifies CASCPPVERGLDTQYF.

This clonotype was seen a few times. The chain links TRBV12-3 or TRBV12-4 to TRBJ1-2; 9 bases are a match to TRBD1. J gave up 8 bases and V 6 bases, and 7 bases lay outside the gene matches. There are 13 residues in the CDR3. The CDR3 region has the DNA TGTGCCAGCAGCCTCTTAGGGACAGGGGGCTACACCTTC. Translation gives CASSLLGTGGYTF.

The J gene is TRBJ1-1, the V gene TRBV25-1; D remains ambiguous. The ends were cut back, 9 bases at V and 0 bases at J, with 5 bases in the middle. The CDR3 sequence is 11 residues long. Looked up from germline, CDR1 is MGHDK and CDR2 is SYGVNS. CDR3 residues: CASKLNTEAFF. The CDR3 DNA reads TGTGCCAGTAAGTTGAACACTGAAGCTTTCTTT.

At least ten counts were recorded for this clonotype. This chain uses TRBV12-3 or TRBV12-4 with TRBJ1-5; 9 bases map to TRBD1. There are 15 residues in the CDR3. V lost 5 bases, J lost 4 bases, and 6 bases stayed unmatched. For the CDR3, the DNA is TGTGCCAGCAGTCCAGACGGGACAGGGAATCAGCCCCAGCATTTT. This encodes CASSPDGTGNQPQHF.

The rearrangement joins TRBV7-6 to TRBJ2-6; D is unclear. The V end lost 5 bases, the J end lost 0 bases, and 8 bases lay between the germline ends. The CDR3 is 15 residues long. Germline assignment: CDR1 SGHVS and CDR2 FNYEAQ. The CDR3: CASSEIRSGANVLTF. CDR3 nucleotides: TGTGCCAGCAGCGAGATCCGCTCTGGGGCCAACGTCCTGACTTTC. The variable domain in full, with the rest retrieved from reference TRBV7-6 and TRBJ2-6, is GAGVSQSPRYKVTKRGQDVALRCDPISGHVSLYWYRQALGQGPEFLTYFNYEAQQDKSGLPNDRFSAERPEGSISTLTIQRTEQRDSAMYRCASSEIRSGANVLTFGAGSRLTVL.